This entry lists 8 T cell receptor beta chains sequenced from one sample in a study of radiation and T cells in renal cell carcinoma. Repertoires were generated with immunoSEQ multiplex PCR, while TCRdb's copy carries only in-frame clones and drops some. The repertoire holds some 120,000 clones, with 88% as singletons. Time point specified: blood 2 weeks post-SBRT. Treatment described: 15 Gy SBRT to primary tumor, nephrectomy 4 weeks later. This material consisted of blood, taken from a patient whose treatment included radiotherapy and nephrectomy. The receptors were gathered from a woman in her seventies with renal cell carcinoma.

A single count supports this clone. The rearrangement joins TRBV28 to TRBJ1-5; D not certain. Trimming cost V 6 bases and J 6 bases, with 9 bases left between them. The length of the CDR3 is 12 residues. Germline V gives CDR1 MDHEN, CDR2 SYDVKM. CDR3 amino acids: CASSPPIQPQHF. The CDR3 coding sequence is TGTGCCAGCAGCCCCCCTATTCAGCCCCAGCATTTT. The full variable domain, rest sourced from reference TRBV28 and TRBJ1-5, is DVKVTQSSRYLVKRTGEKVFLECVQDMDHENMFWYRQDPGLGLRLIYFSYDVKMKEKGDIPEGYSVSREKKERFSLILESASTNQTSMYLCASSPPIQPQHFGDGTRLSIL.

The rearrangement joins TRBV7-9 to TRBJ1-2; possible D gene TRBD1, 6 bases. This CDR3 has 14 amino acids. With 0 bases removed from V and 6 bases from J, the gap between germline ends came to 11 bases. In germline, CDR1 is SEHNR, CDR2 FQNEAQ (reference sequence). In nucleotides, the CDR3 is TGTGCCAGCAGCTTAGCGCGACAGGTGGATGGCTACACCTTC. Translation: CASSLARQVDGYTF.

This chain uses TRBV30 with TRBJ1-2; D is unclear. The V and J ends lost 3 bases and 4 bases respectively, with 6 bases between them. Germline V gene lookup returns CDR1 GTSNPN and CDR2 SVGIG (reference sequence). This CDR3 spans 11 amino acids. CDR3 residues: CAWRGIYGYTF. CDR3 sequence (DNA): TGTGCCTGGAGGGGCATCTATGGCTACACCTTC.

The chain couples TRBV2 to TRBJ1-2, with D possibly being TRBD1 (6 bases). V was trimmed by 4 bases and J by 3 bases, leaving 15 bases between them. The CDR3 loop spans 15 amino acids. Germline values: CDR1 SNHLY, CDR2 FYNNEI. CDR3 loop: CASSGKQGKDYGYTF. CDR3 DNA sequence: TGTGCCAGCAGTGGGAAACAGGGAAAGGACTATGGCTACACCTTC.

The chain employs TRBV13 and TRBJ1-3; D is unresolved. CDR3 length: 14 residues. The germline CDR1 and CDR2 sequences are PRHDT and FYEKMQ (reference sequence). V lost 4 bases and J 0 bases, leaving 7 bases between the germline ends. The CDR3 sequence is CASSSGGSGNTIYF. CDR3 nucleotide sequence: TGTGCCAGCAGCTCCGGCGGCTCTGGAAACACCATATATTTT.

This chain uses TRBV4-3 with TRBJ2-7, with D unclear. V was clipped by 0 bases and J by 2 bases, with 5 bases between them. The CDR3 covers 13 residues. Per germline, CDR1 LGHNA and CDR2 YSLEER. For the CDR3, the DNA is TGCGCCAGCAGCCAAGATATCCCCTACGAGCAGTACTTC. It translates to CASSQDIPYEQYF.

This chain connects TRBV5-1 to TRBJ2-2, with TRBD2 matching 11 bases. The CDR3 extends over 16 amino acids. The junction had 4 bases not matched to a gene; V was cut back by 0 bases and J by 6 bases. Germline CDR1 and CDR2: SGHRS and YFSETQ. The CDR3 protein is CASSLVELAGAGELFF. The CDR3, as DNA: TGCGCCAGCAGCTTGGTTGAACTAGCGGGGGCCGGGGAGCTGTTTTTT. The variable domain in full, with the rest retrieved from reference TRBV5-1 and TRBJ2-2, is KAGVTQTPRYLIKTRGQQVTLSCSPISGHRSVSWYQQTPGQGLQFLFEYFSETQRNKGNFPGRFSGRQFSNSRSEMNVSTLELGDSALYLCASSLVELAGAGELFFGEGSRLTVL.

This clone was seen only a few times. V is TRBV5-5 and J is TRBJ1-1, with no clear D. The V gene's germline CDR1 is SGHKS and CDR2 YYEKEE (reference sequence). There are 11 residues in the CDR3. V gave up 1 base and J gave up 3 bases, with 1 base separating them. CDR3 DNA: TGTGCCAGCAGCTTGTACACTGAAGCTTTCTTT. This encodes CASSLYTEAFF.